This T cell receptor beta chain stems from a study of cytomegalovirus exposure and HLA in healthy donors. Study conclusions and caveats: Rarity characterized most TCR sequences, yet some public TCRs appeared in many donors. TCR beta sequences reportedly predicted most subjects' HLA-A and HLA-B alleles accurately.

With 60 Vbeta and 13 Jbeta primers, the PCR was carried out. Sequencing used immunoSEQ multiplex PCR; TCRdb keeps in-frame clones, though not all of them. The profile covers 130,000 or so clones, with 82% appearing a single time and about 7.5% taken by the ten largest. V gave up 7 bases and J gave up 8 bases; unmatched junction bases: 14. Germline V gives CDR1 SQVTM, CDR2 ANQGSEA. The CDR3 has 14 residues. Worth noting for this clone: Its antigen remains unidentified.

The clonotype originates from a woman in her forties or fifties in good health and CMV-seropositive. The sequencing input was PBMCs. The chain employs TRBV29-1 and TRBJ2-1; 7 bases align to TRBD2. CDR3 in DNA: TGCAGCGCCGGGACTACCAGAAACGGGGATGAGCAGTTCTTC. This translates into CSAGTTRNGDEQFF.